This is a list of T cell receptor beta chains from one sample in a study of blood T cell repertoires in COVID-19. The assay was immunoSEQ multiplex PCR, and TCRdb's table has in-frame clones only and misses some. This sample has 100,000 to 150,000 clones, with about 85% found just once. The sequencing sample was made of peripheral blood. The receptors originated from a man aged 80 or over with active or convalescent COVID-19. Both conserved end residues are part of each CDR3. D genes are given only for firm matches. The size of a clone is reported for some rows only, either as once, few or many, or as a class for expanded clones.

TRBV7-2	NA	14	TRBD1	TRBJ1-1	TGTGCCAGCAGCTCCACAGGGGGCGGCACTGAAGCTTTCTTT	CASSSTGGGTEAFF
TRBV11-1	NA	15	TRBD2	TRBJ2-3	TGTGCCAGCAGCTTATCGGGACTAGTGGCAGATACGCAGTATTTT	CASSLSGLVADTQYF
TRBV30	NA	15	NA	TRBJ1-5	TGTGCCTGGAGTGTAGGGGGAGGGGGTCATCAGCCCCAGCATTTT	CAWSVGGGGHQPQHF
TRBV4-2	NA	13	NA	TRBJ2-5	TGTGCCAGCAGCCAAGAATCCCGGGAGACCCAGTACTTC	CASSQESRETQYF
TRBV5-6	NA	13	NA	TRBJ1-4	TGTGCCAGCAGTTATGCAACTAATGAAAAACTGTTTTTT	CASSYATNEKLFF
TRBV7-9	NA	13	TRBD1	TRBJ2-7	TGTGCCAGCAGCTTGACAGGGGTCTACGAGCAGTACTTC	CASSLTGVYEQYF
TRBV6-4	NA	14	NA	TRBJ1-1	TGTGCCAGCAGTGCGGAGTATCTCGACACTGAAGCTTTCTTT	CASSAEYLDTEAFF
TRBV9	NA	12	NA	TRBJ1-1	TGTGCCAGCAGGGAGACGAACACTGAAGCTTTCTTT	CASRETNTEAFF
TRBV9	many	15	TRBD1	TRBJ1-5	TGTGCCAGCAGCGCTGGACAGGGAAGAAGTCAGCCCCAGCATTTT	CASSAGQGRSQPQHF
TRBV10-1	few	14	NA	TRBJ2-7	TGCGCCAGCACGGTGAGGGTGGACTCCTACGAGCAGTACTTC	CASTVRVDSYEQYF
TRBV19	NA	19	TRBD1	TRBJ1-5	TGTGCCAGTAGTATAATCGGGACAGGGGGCGGACGGTTAGACCAGCCCCAGCATTTT	CASSIIGTGGGRLDQPQHF
TRBV9	NA	15	NA	TRBJ1-3	TGTGCCAGCAGCGTCGGGGGAGTCTCTGGAAACACCATATATTTT	CASSVGGVSGNTIYF
TRBV10-3	NA	14	NA	TRBJ1-6	TGTGCCATCAGCCTCGGACAGATTAATTCACCCCTCCACTTT	CAISLGQINSPLHF
TRBV3-1/TRBV3-2	NA	14	TRBD1	TRBJ2-6	TGTGCCAGTAAAAGGGGGCCTGGGGCCAACGTCCTGACTTTC	CASKRGPGANVLTF
TRBV2	NA	13	NA	TRBJ1-4	TGTGCCAGCAGTGAAGGGGGCAGAGAAAAACTGTTTTTT	CASSEGGREKLFF
TRBV19	NA	18	TRBD2	TRBJ2-5	TGTGCCAGTAGTACCAGAACCCGACTAGCGGGAGAGGAAGAGACCCAGTACTTC	CASSTRTRLAGEEETQYF